This TCR beta chain was obtained from a study of identical twins. The study, taken as a whole, reports: Monozygotic twin pairs showed more out-of-frame TCR alpha sharing than models estimated. In cord blood, abundant beta clonotypes had fewer insertions; memory showed no trend. Sequences that were out-of-frame, alpha and twin-shared displayed an excess of low generation probability.

This clonotype turned up a few times. The antigen is not known. The authors used template switching to add a universal primer site and gave cDNA unique molecular identifiers. TCRdb re-derived calls from the 5' RACE reads in MiXCR, one entry per CDR3 protein. This table holds approximately 470,000 distinct CDR3 sequences, 13% to 15% found once. This CDR3 spans 13 amino acids. Trimming stripped 4 bases from V and 12 bases from J, with 16 bases between. Germline lookup yields CDR1 SNHLY and CDR2 FYNNEI. A further study also used this sample, focusing on yellow fever vaccine responses in identical twins.

The specimen was CD4+ T cells sorted from blood. This chain links TRBV2 with TRBJ2-1, with D perhaps being TRBD1 or TRBD2 (5 bases each). The receptor was derived from a woman between 18 and 29 years old in good health. The CDR3 DNA reads TGTGCCAGCAGTGTTTTAGCCGGGACCAGGCAGTTCTTC. Translating gives CASSVLAGTRQFF.